This T cell receptor beta chain was sequenced during a study of regulatory T cells in long-lasting Graves disease. The authors built TCR beta libraries using iRepertoire HTBI primers and Arm-PCR of CDR3 regions. In TCRdb, the multiplex PCR reads were re-called with MiXCR into one record per CDR3 protein. The sample includes about 470,000 distinct CDR3 sequences, less than 25% of them seen just once. CDR3 length equals 15 residues. Deletions cut 2 bases from V and 5 bases from J, with 15 bases between. The V gene's germline CDR1 is MNHEY and CDR2 SVGEGT. Time point reported: persistent/refractory GD, antithyroid drugs over 5 years with positive TRAb. Following extraction of RNA from PBMCs, that RNA was used to make the TCR library. This clonotype was counted many times.

The receptor was derived from a female donor with Graves disease. The genes are TRBV6-2 or TRBV6-3 and TRBJ1-1; D not resolved. The specimen comprised peripheral blood mononuclear cells (PBMCs), sampled when the disease was refractory, from a patient treated with antithyroid drugs. The CDR3 protein is CASSYGSETGTEAFF. CDR3 in DNA: TGTGCCAGCAGTTACGGGTCGGAGACGGGGACTGAAGCTTTCTTT.